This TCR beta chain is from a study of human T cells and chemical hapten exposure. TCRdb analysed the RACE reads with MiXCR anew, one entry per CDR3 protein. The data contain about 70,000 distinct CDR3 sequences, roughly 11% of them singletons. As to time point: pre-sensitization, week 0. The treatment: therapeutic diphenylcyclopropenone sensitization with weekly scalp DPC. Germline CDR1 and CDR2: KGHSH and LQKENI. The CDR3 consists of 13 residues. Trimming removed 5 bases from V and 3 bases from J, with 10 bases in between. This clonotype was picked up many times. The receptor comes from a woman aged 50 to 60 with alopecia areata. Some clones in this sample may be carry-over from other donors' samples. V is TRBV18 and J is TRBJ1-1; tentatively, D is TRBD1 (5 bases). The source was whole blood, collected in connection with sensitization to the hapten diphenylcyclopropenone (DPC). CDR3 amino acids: CASSRDPDTEAFF. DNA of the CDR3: TGTGCCAGCTCAAGGGACCCGGACACTGAAGCTTTCTTT.